Described below is a single T cell receptor beta chain sequence and its context. This clone's antigen is unknown. No base quality information exists; no much larger clone differs at one position. These data originate in a study of blood T cell repertoires in COVID-19 (TCRdb year 2020). Notes on the research overall: Samples from collaborators originated in the United States, Italy and Spain and spanned both the acute and convalescent phases of COVID-19. The prospective study material was composed of cDNA or gDNA derived from T cells, B-cell-depleted T cells, or PBMCs. The repertoires were made available in a free public database intended to serve as a resource for research on the immune response to SARS-CoV-2. A de-identified subject ID, COVID-19 status, age in years and sex were almost always included in the sample metadata. Subjects who had been exposed to COVID-19, were actively infected with it, or had recovered from it provided the deeply sampled blood TCRbeta repertoires that made up the dataset. HLA class I and class II types, where available, came from metadata supplied by the sample provider rather than from assay-based typing. The samples were drawn from the first 160 participants of the ongoing ImmuneRACE study and from under 1,500 subjects provided by 6 global collaborators. What the study reported, not specific to this receptor: The amount of clinical and demographic metadata varied by source and participant and was provided uncurated.

The immunoSEQ Assay, a bias-controlled multiplex PCR, was used to amplify TCRbeta CDR3 regions from genomic DNA. Under the source paper's analysis protocol: The number of nucleated cells in each sample was estimated from the amplification of reference gene primers within the assay. Sequence reads were collapsed and filtered to measure the absolute abundance of every unique TCRbeta CDR3 rearrangement. For each sample, productive Simpson clonality was calculated as the square root of Simpson's diversity index over productive rearrangements. TCRdb took over this immuneACCESS table, retaining in-frame rearrangements with V and J assigned. Such tables are incomplete; in checked studies, under half of the missing clones stem from an unresolved V gene, and the remainder is unexplained. From that table come the V and J calls and clone size; the DNA was used to work out D and trimming. Across this sample there are about 290,000 clones, with roughly 90% seen only once. 0.9% to 1% of the sample lies in the top ten.

Another Seattle source contributed samples from volunteer blood donors who had recovered from COVID-19. Collaborating institutions collected whole blood in K2EDTA tubes following their own protocols. For TCRbeta analysis, collaborators shipped samples in one of three forms: frozen whole blood, isolated PBMCs, or DNA extracted from either of those sample types. Trimming leaves V shorter by 7 bases and J shorter by 5 bases, with the junction holding 12 bases beyond the gene matches. CDR1 is given as SGDLS and CDR2 as YYNGEE, both from the germline V gene. The CDR3 has 15 amino acids, counting the end cysteine and phenylalanine. Kept here is only the CDR3 DNA, which spans 45 bases and is read in frame from base 1.

The V gene is TRBV9 and the J gene is TRBJ2-1, and 7 bases in between align with TRBD2. This sequence was found in a woman in her thirties or forties who had recovered from COVID-19. Specimen: peripheral blood. The nucleotide sequence is TGTGCCAGCGAAAGAGCTAGCGGAGGCCACAATGAGCAGTTCTTC. Its amino acids are CASERASGGHNEQFF.